A single sample gave rise to the 32 T cell receptor beta chains below, sequenced in a study of cytomegalovirus exposure and HLA in healthy donors. The PCR contained 60 Vbeta and 13 Jbeta primers. Clones were read by immunoSEQ multiplex PCR, and TCRdb kept only the in-frame ones, dropping some. The sample contains tens of thousands of clones, approximately 80% of which appear only once. The material sequenced was PBMCs. Every receptor here comes from a woman aged 25-40 years in good health and CMV-seronegative.

This sequence joins TRBV27 and TRBJ2-5; 13 nucleotides match TRBD2. V lost 3 bases, J lost 5 bases, and 0 bases stayed unmatched. This CDR3 spans 14 amino acids. The germline CDR1 and CDR2 sequences are MNHEY and SMNVEV (reference sequence). Written as DNA, the CDR3 is TGTGCCAGCAGTTTGACTAGCGGGAGGGAGACCCAGTACTTC. This sequence encodes CASSLTSGRETQYF.

As to this clone: The junction departs from germline at one end; a sequencing error may be responsible. The chain carries TRBV7-9 and TRBJ1-2; D gene unclear. This CDR3 spans 12 amino acids. Germline V gives CDR1 SEHNR, CDR2 FQNEAQ (reference sequence). The CDR3, as DNA: TGTTCCAGCAGCCTAGTAAGGGAGGGCTACACCTTC. Its protein is CSSSLVREGYTF.

The V call is TRBV30, the J call TRBJ2-1; tentative D call: TRBD2 (6 bases). Germline CDR1 and CDR2: GTSNPN and SVGIG (reference sequence). Between the trimmed V and J ends, which lost 7 bases and 6 bases, there was a span of 13 bases. The CDR3 runs to 12 residues. CDR3 nucleotide sequence: TGTGCCTTTCGACTAGGCGCCAATGAGCAGTTCTTC. This translates into CAFRLGANEQFF.

The rearrangement links TRBV15 to TRBJ2-7, with TRBD1 identical over 9 bases. J gave up 1 base and V 7 bases, and 5 bases lay outside the gene matches. Germline lookup yields CDR1 LNHNV and CDR2 YYDKDF (reference sequence). The CDR3 contains 14 residues. In nucleotides, the CDR3 is TGTGCCACCAAACTGGGACAGGGATCCTACGAGCAGTACTTC. Its translation is CATKLGQGSYEQYF.

This clone occurred once. This sequence joins TRBV19 and TRBJ2-7; the match to TRBD2 covers 8 bases. Trimming removed 3 bases from V and 5 bases from J; junction bases left unmatched: 9. Per germline, CDR1 LNHDA and CDR2 SQIVND (reference sequence). The CDR3 has 15 amino acids. The CDR3 DNA reads as TGTGCCAGTAGTATCGGGGGGGCTAGGGCGGACGAGCAGTACTTC. Its protein is CASSIGGARADEQYF.

In this sample, this clone turned up a few times. This rearrangement joins TRBV28 to TRBJ2-7; 7 bases align to TRBD2. V lost 5 bases to trimming and J lost 2 bases; unmatched junction nucleotides: 15. Germline-derived CDR1 and CDR2 are MDHEN and SYDVKM. This CDR3 is built from 17 residues. This chain's CDR3 is CASSNRLAEKRPYEQYF. CDR3 DNA: TGTGCCAGCAGTAATCGGCTAGCGGAGAAACGGCCCTACGAGCAGTACTTC. Full variable domain (outside the CDR3, taken from reference TRBV28 and TRBJ2-7): DVKVTQSSRYLVKRTGEKVFLECVQDMDHENMFWYRQDPGLGLRLIYFSYDVKMKEKGDIPEGYSVSREKKERFSLILESASTNQTSMYLCASSNRLAEKRPYEQYFGPGTRLTVT.

The chain uses TRBV5-1 and TRBJ2-1; 10 nucleotides match TRBD2. Germline lookup yields CDR1 SGHRS and CDR2 YFSETQ. V shed 0 bases and J 10 bases; nucleotides not matched to a gene: 7. The CDR3 spans 15 residues. The CDR3 protein is CASSLASGRIEEQFF. CDR3 coding DNA: TGCGCCAGCAGCTTGGCTAGCGGGAGAATTGAGGAGCAGTTCTTC.

This clone was seen once. V and J are TRBV7-9 and TRBJ1-1, with 8 bases matching TRBD1. This CDR3 is built from 15 residues. Germline CDR1 and CDR2: SEHNR and FQNEAQ (reference sequence). Unmatched junction bases numbered 14, after V lost 4 bases and J lost 10 bases. CDR3 coding DNA: TGTGCCAGCAGCTCCTTGACGGACAGGGTTCGAATAGCTTTCTTT. Translation: CASSSLTDRVRIAFF.

The gene calls are TRBV9 and TRBJ2-1, with D possibly matching TRBD1 (6 bases). This CDR3 is built from 16 residues. The germline gives CDR1 SGDLS, CDR2 YYNGEE. V dropped 5 bases and J dropped 8 bases, with 23 bases sitting between them. This chain's CDR3 is CASSVPGTQGIDEQFF. The CDR3, as DNA: TGTGCCAGCAGTGTCCCCGGGACCCAGGGGATAGATGAGCAGTTCTTC.

This clone appeared once. The rearrangement uses TRBV30 and TRBJ1-1; TRBD1 aligns across 7 bases. After removal of 3 bases from V and 5 bases from J, the junction contained 9 bases not matched to a gene. The V gene's germline CDR1 is GTSNPN and CDR2 SVGIG (reference sequence). This CDR3 contains 14 residues. The CDR3, as DNA: TGTGCCTGGAGCATGGGGGCAGGGGGAACTGAAGCTTTCTTT. Translation: CAWSMGAGGTEAFF.

This clone was observed a handful of times. The genes are TRBV28 and TRBJ1-1; a possible D gene is TRBD1 (6 bases). There are 14 residues in the CDR3. V was clipped by 4 bases and J by 4 bases, with 13 bases between them. Germline lookup yields CDR1 MDHEN and CDR2 SYDVKM. CDR3: CASSYTGSGTEAFF. The CDR3, as DNA: TGTGCCAGCAGTTATACAGGGTCGGGCACTGAAGCTTTCTTT.

The rearrangement uses TRBV11-2 and TRBJ1-1; tentative D call: TRBD1 (6 bases). CDR1 is SGHAT and CDR2 is FQNNGV in the germline V gene. V lost 0 bases to trimming and J lost 2 bases, with 10 bases between them. This CDR3 is built from 15 residues. The CDR3 region has the DNA TGTGCCAGCAGCTTAGATCTCAGGGGAAACACTGAAGCTTTCTTT. As protein: CASSLDLRGNTEAFF.

The V and J genes are TRBV7-9 and TRBJ1-1; D unclear. The CDR3 runs to 12 residues. CDR1 and CDR2 (germline): SEHNR, FQNEAQ (reference sequence). The V and J ends lost 2 bases and 8 bases respectively, with 9 bases between them. The CDR3, as DNA: TGTGCCAGCAGCTTAAAGGAGATGGAAGCTTTCTTT. It is translated as CASSLKEMEAFF.

The chain has TRBV5-1 and TRBJ2-5; 12 bases agree with TRBD2. V lost 4 bases, J lost 0 bases, and 7 bases stayed unmatched. This CDR3 region has 17 residues. Germline-derived CDR1 and CDR2 are SGHRS and YFSETQ. CDR3 residues: CASSRGLAGPNQETQYF. Written as DNA, the CDR3 is TGCGCCAGCAGCCGGGGACTAGCGGGCCCCAACCAAGAGACCCAGTACTTC.

The gene calls are TRBV28 and TRBJ2-5; 9 nucleotides agree with TRBD1. From germline, CDR1 is MDHEN and CDR2 SYDVKM. Trimming cost V 6 bases and J 4 bases; bases outside gene matches: 15. The CDR3 runs to 17 residues. The chain's CDR3 is CASRTPLGQGQSETQYF. CDR3 DNA sequence: TGTGCCAGCAGGACACCCTTGGGACAGGGACAGTCAGAGACCCAGTACTTC.

Here the CDR3 reads CASSDGTDNTGELFF. The CDR3 DNA reads TGTGCCAGCAGTGACGGGACAGATAACACCGGGGAGCTGTTTTTT. The genes are TRBV6-4 and TRBJ2-2, with TRBD1 matching 7 bases. Germline V gives CDR1 MRHNA, CDR2 SNTAGT. V was clipped by 2 bases and J by 2 bases; unmatched bases: 2. The CDR3 length is 15 residues.

The rearrangement links TRBV11-2 to TRBJ2-3; no reliable D call. The CDR3 is 13 residues long. V lost 5 bases and J lost 4, with 10 bases in between. Germline lookup yields CDR1 SGHAT and CDR2 FQNNGV. The CDR3 nucleotides read TGTGCCAGCAGCCTTGGCCGTCCAGATACGCAGTATTTT. It translates to CASSLGRPDTQYF.

The chain couples TRBV6-5 to TRBJ2-5; 8 nucleotides align to TRBD2. The germline gives CDR1 MNHEY, CDR2 SVGAGI. The V segment lost 6 bases and the J segment 5 bases; nucleotides outside the gene matches: 8. This CDR3 is built from 14 residues. This CDR3 reads CASRQAGVSETQYF. The CDR3 bases are TGTGCCAGCAGACAAGCGGGAGTGAGCGAGACCCAGTACTTC.

The chain is built from TRBV5-1 and TRBJ2-5; a weak D match, TRBD2 (7 bases). The CDR3 contains 14 residues. The V gene lost 7 bases and the J gene lost 4 bases, with 17 bases spanning the gap. CDR1 and CDR2 from the germline V gene are SGHRS and YFSETQ. The CDR3 spells CASGRGGLGETQYF. CDR3 sequence (DNA): TGCGCCAGCGGAAGGGGGGGGCTGGGAGAGACCCAGTACTTC.

This chain links TRBV7-3 with TRBJ2-7; 7 nucleotides align to TRBD2. V was clipped by 5 bases and J by 0 bases; unmatched bases: 10. Germline values: CDR1 SGHTA, CDR2 FQGTGA. This CDR3 region has 16 residues. Written as DNA, the CDR3 is TGTGCCAGCAGCCCAAACGGCGGGAGTAACTCCTACGAGCAGTACTTC. Translated, it gives CASSPNGGSNSYEQYF.

V and J are TRBV10-2 and TRBJ2-3; D remains unclear. V was clipped by 0 bases and J by 0 bases, with 7 bases between them. Germline CDR1 WSHSY, CDR2 SAAADI. The CDR3 extends over 15 amino acids. The DNA for the CDR3 is TGCGCCAGCAGTGAGTCGTACAGCAGCACAGATACGCAGTATTTT. Translation: CASSESYSSTDTQYF.

The chain employs TRBV6-1 and TRBJ2-2, with TRBD1 matching 11 bases. V gave up 6 bases and J gave up 6 bases; unmatched junction bases: 6. CDR3 size: 15 residues. Germline assignment: CDR1 MNHNS and CDR2 SASEGT. The CDR3 loop reads CASSRGQGAAGELFF. DNA for the CDR3: TGTGCCAGCAGCCGAGGACAGGGGGCAGCCGGGGAGCTGTTTTTT.

The V call is TRBV6-1, the J call TRBJ2-7, with 7 bases matching TRBD1. This CDR3 comprises 13 residues. Losses at the gene ends were 6 bases for V and 4 bases for J; bases not matched to a gene: 6. Germline CDR1 and CDR2: MNHNS and SASEGT. This CDR3 is CASSQGQLYEQYF. CDR3 bases: TGTGCCAGCAGCCAGGGACAGCTTTACGAGCAGTACTTC.

The chain uses TRBV13 and TRBJ2-7; 8 bases fit TRBD2. The V gene's germline CDR1 is PRHDT and CDR2 FYEKMQ (reference sequence). This CDR3 is built from 16 residues. The junction had 7 bases not matched to a gene; V was cut back by 0 bases and J by 3 bases. CDR3 residues: CASSLGRRSGGYEQYF. The CDR3 nucleotides read TGTGCCAGCAGCTTAGGTCGTAGGAGCGGGGGCTACGAGCAGTACTTC. Together with reference TRBV13 and TRBJ2-7, the CDR3 gives the full variable domain: AAGVIQSPRHLIKEKRETATLKCYPIPRHDTVYWYQQGPGQDPQFLISFYEKMQSDKGSIPDRFSAQQFSDYHSELNMSSLELGDSALYFCASSLGRRSGGYEQYFGPGTRLTVT.

The rearrangement links TRBV4-1 to TRBJ1-1, with D perhaps TRBD1 (5 bases). This CDR3 has 16 amino acids. Germline V gene data show CDR1 as MGHRA and CDR2 as YSYEKL. Trimming shortened V by 0 bases and J by 5 bases, and 16 bases separated the two germline ends. In nucleotides, the CDR3 is TGCGCCAGCAGCCAAGATACGGCAGGGTCGAGGACTGAAGCTTTCTTT. Its translation is CASSQDTAGSRTEAFF.

V is TRBV6-1 and J is TRBJ1-6; D is possibly TRBD1 (6 bases). Trimming left V 1 base short and J 0 bases short, with 10 bases between. The CDR3 runs to 17 residues. Germline CDR1 and CDR2: MNHNS and SASEGT. As DNA, the CDR3 is TGTGCCAGCAGTGAAGAGGGGGTCAGCTCCTATAATTCACCCCTCCACTTT. This encodes CASSEEGVSSYNSPLHF.

The genes are TRBV28 and TRBJ1-1; TRBD1 is a possible D gene (6 bases). V shed 7 bases and J shed 5 bases, with 26 bases lying between them. This CDR3 is 17 amino acids long. Germline values: CDR1 MDHEN, CDR2 SYDVKM. This CDR3 is CASTSSAAGAVGTEAFF. CDR3 in DNA: TGTGCCAGCACCAGCTCGGCGGCAGGGGCGGTGGGTACTGAAGCTTTCTTT.

This chain links TRBV5-5 with TRBJ2-3, with a tentative D call TRBD2 (6 bases). Germline loops: CDR1 SGHKS, CDR2 YYEKEE (reference sequence). The CDR3 runs to 17 residues. Between the trimmed V and J ends, which lost 4 bases and 4 bases, there was a span of 22 bases. The CDR3 loop reads CASSHAPSAGRSDTQYF. Written as DNA, the CDR3 is TGTGCCAGCAGCCACGCCCCCTCAGCGGGCCGGTCAGATACGCAGTATTTT.

This clone occurred once. V usage is TRBV10-1 and J usage is TRBJ2-5; D may be TRBD2 (6 bases). The CDR3 loop spans 14 amino acids. Trimming pared 3 bases from V and 5 bases from J, leaving 13 bases between. In germline, CDR1 is WNHNN, CDR2 SYGVQD (reference sequence). CDR3 sequence: CASSDWGESETQYF. For the CDR3, the DNA is TGCGCCAGCAGTGATTGGGGGGAGTCCGAGACCCAGTACTTC.

J is TRBJ1-1 and V is TRBV23-1; no clear D. TRBV23-1 is an ORF, and what it does is uncertain. The CDR3 is 16 residues long. Trimming took 4 bases from V and 3 from J, leaving 18 bases between them. The CDR3 here is CASSPFRAGRYTEAFF. For the CDR3, the DNA is TGCGCCAGCAGTCCCTTCCGGGCGGGCAGATACACTGAAGCTTTCTTT.

Concerning this clone: An end of the junction does not agree with germline; a read error may underlie this. In the same sample, other DNA sequences code for this CDR3. V is TRBV9 and J is TRBJ2-7, with TRBD2 matching over 9 bases. The V gene's germline CDR1 is SGDLS and CDR2 YYNGEE. This CDR3 has 16 amino acids. The CDR3 loop reads CASSDRLADPSYEQYF. The CDR3 DNA follows: TGCGCCAGCAGCGACCGACTAGCGGACCCCTCCTACGAGCAGTACTTC.

The V gene is TRBV18, the J gene TRBJ2-3, with a tentative D call TRBD2 (5 bases). Trimming removed 3 bases from V and 2 bases from J, with 6 bases in between. CDR1 and CDR2 (germline): KGHSH, LQKENI. The CDR3 consists of 13 residues. Here the CDR3 DNA reads TGTGCCAGCTCACCCCGGGACACAGATACGCAGTATTTT. This translates into CASSPRDTDTQYF.